The clone carrying this T cell receptor (beta chain) was observed a handful of times. The sample originates from a study of blood T cells in healthy people across ages. V was pared by 0 bases and J by 11 bases, with 13 bases between. Germline-derived CDR1 and CDR2 are LGHNA and YSLEER. The CDR3 covers 14 residues. Those donating, healthy Caucasian individuals from Russia, were aged roughly 6 to 90. Primers used in a second PCR of about 6 to 11 cycles were a sample-barcoded 5' primer and a J-beta primer mix. TCRdb fed the 5' RACE reads into MiXCR, producing one record per CDR3 protein. The profile shows 850,000 to 1,100,000 distinct CDR3 sequences, 35% to 45% of them singletons.

The clonotype originates from a man aged 18 to 35 in good health. This chain connects TRBV4-3 to TRBJ2-2; D gene ambiguous. Input material: blood. CDR3 sequence (DNA): TGCGCCAGCAGCCAAGAGGGTGTACCCTATGAGCTGTTTTTT. Amino acid sequence: CASSQEGVPYELFF.